This TCR beta chain was documented in a study of blood T cell repertoires in COVID-19. At the level of the study: Acute and convalescent COVID-19 specimens originated in the United States, Italy and Spain. In each case, the material was cDNA or gDNA derived from T cells, B-cell-depleted T cells, or PBMCs.

Trimming took 2 bases from V and 2 from J, leaving 8 bases between them. Germline V gene data show CDR1 as LGHDT and CDR2 as YNNKEL (reference sequence). The CDR3 runs to 14 residues. This clone was observed a single time. Per the original data handling: Amplification of reference gene primers was used by the study to estimate nucleated cell counts. Sequencing used immunoSEQ multiplex PCR; TCRdb keeps in-frame clones, though not all of them. For V, J and clone size, that table is used; D and trimming come from the DNA. The sample records roughly 62,000 clones, nearly 80% being singletons. Sequencing input: peripheral blood. The chain combines TRBV3-1 (or the pseudogene TRBV3-2) with TRBJ2-3; tentative D call: TRBD1 (5 bases). The sequence came from a human donor in a cohort sampled during active COVID-19. The DNA of the CDR3 is TGTGCCAGCAGCCAAAGTGGGGCCACAGATACGCAGTATTTT. This translates into CASSQSGATDTQYF.